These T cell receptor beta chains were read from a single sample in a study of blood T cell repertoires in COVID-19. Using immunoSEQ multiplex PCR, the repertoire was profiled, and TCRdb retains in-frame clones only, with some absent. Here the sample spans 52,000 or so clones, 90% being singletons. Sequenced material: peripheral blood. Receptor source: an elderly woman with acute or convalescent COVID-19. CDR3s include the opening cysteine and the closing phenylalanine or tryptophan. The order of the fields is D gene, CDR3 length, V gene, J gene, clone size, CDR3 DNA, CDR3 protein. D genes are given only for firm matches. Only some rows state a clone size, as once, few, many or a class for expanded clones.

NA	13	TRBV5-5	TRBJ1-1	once	TGTGCCAGCAGCATCCAGGGGACGGCTGAAGCTTTCTTT	CASSIQGTAEAFF
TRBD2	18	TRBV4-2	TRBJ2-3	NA	TGTGCCAGCAGCCAAGATACTAGCGGGAGACGGGGCACAGATACGCAGTATTTT	CASSQDTSGRRGTDTQYF
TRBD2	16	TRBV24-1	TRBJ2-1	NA	TGTGCCACCCGCCGACTAGCGGGAGACCCCTACAATGAGCAGTTCTTC	CATRRLAGDPYNEQFF
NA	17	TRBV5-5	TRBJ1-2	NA	TGTGCCAGCAGCTTTTTAATTGGGCCGATAGAGAACTATGGCTACACCTTC	CASSFLIGPIENYGYTF
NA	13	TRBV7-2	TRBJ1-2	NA	TGTGCCAGCAGCTTAGACTTAAACTATGGCTACACCTTC	CASSLDLNYGYTF
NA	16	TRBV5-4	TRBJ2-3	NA	TGTGCCAGCAGCCCTGCTCTAGTTACGGGGACAGATACGCAGTATTTT	CASSPALVTGTDTQYF
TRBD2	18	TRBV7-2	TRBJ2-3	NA	TGTGCCAGCAGCCCAGGGACTAGCGGGAGGTCGAGCACAGATACGCAGTATTTT	CASSPGTSGRSSTDTQYF
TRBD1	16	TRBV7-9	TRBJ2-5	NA	TGTGCCAGCATCACACTCCAGGACAGGGGGCAAGAGACCCAGTACTTC	CASITLQDRGQETQYF
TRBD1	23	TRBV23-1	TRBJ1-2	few	TGCGCCAGCCGTGTCCCGACTATTTTATCGGGACGTTTGCCGGGACAGACGACTGGTGGCTACACCTTC	CASRVPTILSGRLPGQTTGGYTF
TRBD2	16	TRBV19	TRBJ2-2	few	TGTGCCAGTAGCGCTCGGCGCGGGAGGCAATCCGGGGAGCTGTTTTTT	CASSARRGRQSGELFF
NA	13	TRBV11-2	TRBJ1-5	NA	TGTGCCAGCAGCCCCGTTGAGGGCCAACCCCAGCATTTT	CASSPVEGQPQHF
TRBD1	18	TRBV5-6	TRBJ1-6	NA	TGTGCCAGCAGCACCACGTTCCCTCCGACAGGGTCTAATTCACCCCTCCACTTT	CASSTTFPPTGSNSPLHF
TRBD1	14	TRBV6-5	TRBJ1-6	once	TGTGCCAGCAGTCCGGGACAGAATAATTCACCCCTCCACTTT	CASSPGQNNSPLHF
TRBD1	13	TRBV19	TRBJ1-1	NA	TGTGCCAGTAAGGGACAGGCGAACACTGAAGCTTTCTTT	CASKGQANTEAFF
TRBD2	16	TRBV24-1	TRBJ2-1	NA	TGTGCCACCAGTGACCGTGGGACTAGCGTGCAGAATGAGCAGTTCTTC	CATSDRGTSVQNEQFF
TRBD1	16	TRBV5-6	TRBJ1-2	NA	TGTGCCAGCAGCCCACGGGACAGGGGGACTAACTATGGCTACACCTTC	CASSPRDRGTNYGYTF
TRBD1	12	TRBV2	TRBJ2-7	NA	TGTGCCAGAGGGGACAGACACTACGAGCAGTACTTC	CARGDRHYEQYF